The 7 T cell receptor beta chains given below trace back to one sample, sequenced in a study of blood T cell repertoires in COVID-19. The protocol was immunoSEQ multiplex PCR, while the TCRdb copy is restricted to in-frame clones and leaves out a portion. The sample holds 75,000 to 90,000 clones; around four fifths are singletons and the top ten take 15% to 20%. Sequences were obtained from peripheral blood. Receptor source: a man older than 75 with active or convalescent COVID-19.

This clone showed up just a few times. This chain joins TRBV3-1 (or the pseudogene TRBV3-2) and TRBJ2-2; TRBD2 aligns across 11 bases. This CDR3 comprises 18 residues. Germline-derived CDR1 and CDR2 are LGHDT and YNNKEL (reference sequence). Trimming removed 8 bases from V and 4 bases from J; junction bases left unmatched: 15. This CDR3 is CASGDLRLAGWSTGELFF. CDR3 DNA: TGTGCCAGCGGGGACTTGAGACTAGCGGGATGGAGCACCGGGGAGCTGTTTTTT.

This CDR3 is CASSLQSTDTQYF. For the CDR3, the DNA is TGCGCCAGCAGCTTACAGAGCACAGATACGCAGTATTTT. The rearrangement uses TRBV5-1 and TRBJ2-3; no clear D. V was pared by 2 bases and J by 0 bases, with 4 bases between. The CDR3 spans 13 residues. Germline CDR1 is SGHRS and CDR2 is YFSETQ.

This clone has more than one count but fewer than ten. V usage is TRBV19 and J usage is TRBJ2-2; weak D call: TRBD2 (6 bases). V gave up 4 bases and J gave up 0 bases, with 12 bases separating them. CDR3 length: 16 residues. CDR1 is LNHDA, CDR2 SQIVND, per germline (reference sequence). The CDR3 spells CASSNVGGANTGELFF. The DNA of the CDR3 is TGTGCCAGTAGTAATGTGGGGGGTGCGAACACCGGGGAGCTGTTTTTT.

The CDR3 DNA is TGTGCCAGTCAGCCCTCAGGGGGCGGGGAGACCCAGTACTTC. This sequence encodes CASQPSGGGETQYF. The chain has TRBV19 and TRBJ2-5; the match to TRBD1 covers 8 bases. Per germline, CDR1 LNHDA and CDR2 SQIVND (reference sequence). This CDR3 has 14 amino acids. V lost 8 bases and J lost 5; bases outside the gene matches: 10. Full variable domain (rest looked up from reference TRBV19 and TRBJ2-5): DGGITQSPKYLFRKEGQNVTLSCEQNLNHDAMYWYRQDPGQGLRLIYYSQIVNDFQKGDIAEGYSVSREKKESFPLTVTSAQKNPTAFYLCASQPSGGGETQYFGPGTRLLVL.

The count of this clone is one. The chain recombines TRBV18 with TRBJ2-5; possible D gene TRBD2, 6 bases. Trimming cost V 1 base and J 4 bases, with 13 bases left between them. This CDR3 is 15 amino acids long. Germline assignment: CDR1 KGHSH and CDR2 LQKENI. The CDR3 sequence is CASSPLSGEAETQYF. The CDR3 bases are TGTGCCAGCTCACCACTATCGGGAGAAGCAGAGACCCAGTACTTC.

This rearrangement joins TRBV6-5 to TRBJ1-2; D is perhaps TRBD1 (5 bases). From germline, CDR1 is MNHEY and CDR2 SVGAGI. V lost 7 bases, J lost 4 bases, and 16 bases lay in between. This CDR3 spans 14 amino acids. The chain's CDR3 is CASTKSGSLYGYTF. CDR3 coding DNA: TGTGCCAGCACCAAGTCAGGGTCCCTCTATGGCTACACCTTC.

This chain connects TRBV6-6 to TRBJ1-6; 7 bases are shared with TRBD1. The CDR3 consists of 14 residues. The trim removed 7 bases at V and 7 bases at J, leaving 7 bases unmatched. The germline gives CDR1 MNHNY, CDR2 SVGAGI (reference sequence). The CDR3 protein is CASKWDSGNSPLHF. The CDR3 bases are TGTGCCAGCAAATGGGACAGTGGAAATTCACCCCTCCACTTT.